This T cell receptor beta chain originates from a study of tumor-infiltrating lymphocytes in primary liver carcinoma. A remark on this clonotype: Its matching antigen is unknown.

Germline DNA was also extracted, and blood RNA derived from unsorted whole blood. The germline gives CDR1 WSHSY, CDR2 SAAADI. V shed 10 bases and J shed 7 bases, with 11 bases lying between them. This CDR3 is built from 10 residues. Study-wide points: It was tumor-adjacent and tumor-blood pairs that overlapped less than tumor region pairs did.

From about 0.45 ug total RNA, TCR beta cDNA was generated with a primer in the constant region. Library construction for TCR beta comprised three nested multiplex PCR rounds performed with slightly modified ARM-PCR. TRBV1-TRBV30 forward and Cbeta reverse primers drove the first two roughly 10-cycle rounds. TCRdb reanalysed the multiplex PCR reads using MiXCR and keeps one entry per CDR3 protein. The sample yields about 180,000 distinct CDR3 sequences, about 55% seen once. Input material: peripheral blood. This chain uses TRBV10-2 with TRBJ2-7, with no clear D. The source is a middle-aged man with primary liver carcinoma and hepatitis B virus infection. CDR3 region: CATSKAEQYF. In DNA, the CDR3 is TGCGCCACGTCTAAAGCGGAGCAGTACTTC.